This entry lists 14 T cell receptor beta chains sequenced from one sample in a study of radiotherapy plus CTLA-4 blockade in lung cancer. Sequencing was performed with immunoSEQ multiplex PCR; in TCRdb, only in-frame clones are kept and a portion is missing. The sample includes around 110,000 clones, about 87% seen only once; the top ten take 6.9%. The specimen was peripheral blood, collected from a patient treated with radiotherapy plus ipilimumab. These receptors came from a human donor with non-small cell lung cancer that progressed on radiotherapy plus ipilimumab.

CDR3 region: CASSSRTSGSVEQYF. DNA for the CDR3: TGTGCCAGCAGCTCCCGGACTAGCGGGAGTGTCGAGCAGTACTTC. The chain links TRBV7-2 to TRBJ2-7, with 13 bases identical to TRBD2. The J segment lost 6 bases and the V segment lost 4 bases, leaving 6 bases of the junction unmatched. The CDR3 is made up of 15 amino acids. CDR1 is SGHTA and CDR2 is FQGNSA in the germline V gene.

DNA for the CDR3: TGCGCCAGCAGCACGTTGACCCGGGCGGGGGGCTCCTACAATGAGCAGTTCTTC. Amino acids: CASSTLTRAGGSYNEQFF. The chain combines TRBV5-1 with TRBJ2-1; TRBD2 matches at 8 bases. Germline CDR1 SGHRS, CDR2 YFSETQ. Germline trimming cut 4 bases from V and 0 bases from J; bases unmatched to any gene: 12. The CDR3 is 18 amino acids.

The genes are TRBV27 and TRBJ2-5; D could derive from TRBD1 or TRBD2 (5 bases each). Germline CDR1 reads MNHEY; CDR2 reads SMNVEV (reference sequence). The CDR3 contains 14 residues. Trimming left V 3 bases short and J 0 bases short, with 8 bases between. Here the CDR3 DNA reads TGTGCCAGCAGTTTGGGACCGTACCAAGAGACCCAGTACTTC. Translating it yields CASSLGPYQETQYF.

The chain links TRBV7-3 to TRBJ2-1; 12 bases are shared with TRBD2. This CDR3 has 16 amino acids. Germline V gives CDR1 SGHTA, CDR2 FQGTGA. With V trimmed by 5 bases and J by 7 bases, 9 bases remained unmatched. The CDR3 DNA is TGTGCCAGCAGCCCGAACCCGACTAGCGGGAGAAATGAGCAGTTCTTC. Protein sequence: CASSPNPTSGRNEQFF. The complete variable domain, with remaining parts taken from reference TRBV7-3 and TRBJ2-1, reads GAGVSQTPSNKVTEKGKYVELRCDPISGHTALYWYRQSLGQGPEFLIYFQGTGAADDSGLPNDRFFAVRPEGSVSTLKIQRTERGDSAVYLCASSPNPTSGRNEQFFGPGTRLTVL.

This clone was seen only a few times. CDR3 bases: TGTGCCAGCAGCAAAGACGTGGCGGGAGGGCCTTATGGGGCCAACGTCCTGACTTTC. Encoded protein: CASSKDVAGGPYGANVLTF. The chain recombines TRBV7-9 with TRBJ2-6; 9 bases line up with TRBD2. Trimming took 5 bases from V and 3 from J; bases not matched to a gene: 14. The CDR3 totals 19 residues. The germline gives CDR1 SEHNR, CDR2 FQNEAQ (reference sequence).

This clone has just one count. V is TRBV7-6 and J is TRBJ2-5; D gene uncertain. V lost 6 bases and J 3 bases, leaving 17 bases between the germline ends. This CDR3 region has 15 residues. The V gene's germline CDR1 is SGHVS and CDR2 FNYEAQ. CDR3 DNA: TGTGCCAGCAGTTATAAGGGCCTACATGAAGAGACCCAGTACTTC. Residues: CASSYKGLHEETQYF. Variable domain in full (rest from reference TRBV7-6 and TRBJ2-5): GAGVSQSPRYKVTKRGQDVALRCDPISGHVSLYWYRQALGQGPEFLTYFNYEAQQDKSGLPNDRFSAERPEGSISTLTIQRTEQRDSAMYRCASSYKGLHEETQYFGPGTRLLVL.

The rearrangement links TRBV7-8 to TRBJ2-1; D not certain. This CDR3 has 15 amino acids. Trimming took 7 bases from V and 1 from J, leaving 14 bases between them. From germline, CDR1 is SGHVS and CDR2 FQNEAQ. CDR3 bases: TGTGCCAGCAACGTTCTGTTTGGATCCTACAATGAGCAGTTCTTC. Translating it yields CASNVLFGSYNEQFF.

This clone has just one count. The chain links TRBV6-5 to TRBJ1-5, with a tentative D call TRBD1 (5 bases). The germline gives CDR1 MNHEY, CDR2 SVGAGI. CDR3 length equals 15 residues. V gave up 6 bases and J gave up 0 bases, with 12 bases separating them. In nucleotides, the CDR3 is TGTGCCAGCAGCCTGGGGGGGAATAGCAATCAGCCCCAGCATTTT. Amino acids: CASSLGGNSNQPQHF.

The genes are TRBV19 and TRBJ2-4; 9 bases match TRBD2. Germline lookup yields CDR1 LNHDA and CDR2 SQIVND (reference sequence). The CDR3 has 14 residues. Trimming took 2 bases from V and 7 from J; bases not matched to a gene: 3. The CDR3 spells CASSIPGLANIQYF. The CDR3 DNA follows: TGTGCCAGTAGTATACCCGGACTAGCGAACATTCAGTACTTC.

About this clone itself: The junction and the germline gene differ at one end; a read error may be behind it. The chain employs TRBV18 and TRBJ2-3; D is perhaps TRBD1 or TRBD2 (5 bases each). CDR1 KGHSH and CDR2 LQKENI come from the germline V gene. This CDR3 has 15 amino acids. The CDR3 coding sequence is TGTGCCAGCTCCCCACGAGAGGGGATTACAGATACGCAGTATTTT. Its translation is CASSPREGITDTQYF.

The chain is built from TRBV27 and TRBJ1-4; perhaps TRBD1 as D (5 bases). V lost 5 bases, J lost 8 bases, and 18 bases lay in between. The CDR3 consists of 15 residues. Per the germline V gene, CDR1 is MNHEY and CDR2 is SMNVEV (reference sequence). CDR3 sequence reads: CASSPGKGAPEKLFF. The CDR3 DNA follows: TGTGCCAGCAGTCCTGGAAAAGGGGCCCCAGAAAAACTGTTTTTT.

The chain links TRBV5-4 to TRBJ2-1; 11 positions agree with TRBD2. The CDR3 spans 16 residues. V lost 0 bases and J lost 5; bases outside the gene matches: 4. Germline V gene data show CDR1 as SGHNT and CDR2 as YYREEE (reference sequence). The CDR3 DNA sequence: TGTGCCAGCAGCTTGGGTGTAGCGGGAGGGAACAATGAGCAGTTCTTC. Protein: CASSLGVAGGNNEQFF.

The chain is built from TRBV5-1 and TRBJ1-3; D may be TRBD1 (6 bases). Germline-derived CDR1 and CDR2 are SGHRS and YFSETQ. The CDR3 loop spans 14 amino acids. With 7 bases removed from V and 5 bases from J, the gap between germline ends came to 16 bases. The CDR3 loop reads CASSGVGVRNTIYF. The CDR3 bases are TGCGCCAGCTCAGGGGTCGGAGTCCGAAACACCATATATTTT.

This chain uses TRBV19 with TRBJ2-2; tentatively, D is TRBD2 (5 bases). CDR3 length equals 14 residues. V was trimmed by 9 bases and J by 6 bases, leaving 17 bases between them. Germline V lookup: CDR1 LNHDA, CDR2 SQIVND (reference sequence). In DNA form, the CDR3 reads TGTGCCAGCCGGAGGAGTAACTGGGCCGGGGAGCTGTTTTTT. Translating gives CASRRSNWAGELFF.